Each of the 32 T cell receptor beta chains below was sequenced from the same sample in a study of human T cells and chemical hapten exposure. TCRdb reprocessed the RACE reads via MiXCR and lists one record per CDR3 protein. Of some 42,000 distinct CDR3 sequences listed, 8.9% are singletons. Sample time point: patch test 2, 6 weeks after DPC sensitization. Specified treatment: therapeutic diphenylcyclopropenone sensitization with weekly scalp DPC. Here the sequenced sample was whole blood, taken in connection with sensitization to the hapten diphenylcyclopropenone (DPC). The receptor source for this set is a woman in her thirties or forties with alopecia areata. Some clones in this sample may be carry-over from other donors' samples.

At least ten counts were recorded for this clonotype. The V and J genes are TRBV29-1 and TRBJ2-7; the D gene is possibly TRBD2 (6 bases). V dropped 7 bases and J dropped 5 bases, with 18 bases sitting between them. Germline V gene data show CDR1 as SQVTM and CDR2 as ANQGSEA. The CDR3 is 13 amino acids. Written as DNA, the CDR3 is TGCAGCGCCAATCGGGGGATGTCCCACGAGCAGTACTTC. Protein sequence: CSANRGMSHEQYF.

This clonotype occurred many times. This rearrangement joins TRBV7-9 to TRBJ1-4; D gene uncertain. The CDR3 extends over 15 amino acids. From germline, CDR1 is SEHNR and CDR2 FQNEAQ (reference sequence). The germline V and J ends were trimmed by 4 bases and 8 bases, with 17 bases remaining between them. This chain's CDR3 is CASSSRSFREEKLFF. In DNA form, the CDR3 reads TGTGCCAGCAGCTCGAGGAGTTTCCGGGAGGAAAAACTGTTTTTT. Full variable domain (remainder filled in from reference TRBV7-9 and TRBJ1-4): DTGVSQNPRHKITKRGQNVTFRCDPISEHNRLYWYRQTLGQGPEFLTYFQNEAQLEKSRLLSDRFSAERPKGSFSTLEIQRTEQGDSAMYLCASSSRSFREEKLFFGSGTQLSVL.

This clonotype has a count of ten or more. The chain couples TRBV6-1 to TRBJ2-7; no firm D call. This CDR3 contains 11 residues. Germline CDR1 and CDR2: MNHNS and SASEGT. With 8 bases removed from V and 3 bases from J, the gap between germline ends came to 8 bases. CDR3 loop: CASQSRYEQYF. The CDR3 nucleotides are TGTGCCAGCCAGAGCCGCTACGAGCAGTACTTC.

This chain links TRBV7-2 with TRBJ2-3; D is unclear. Germline V gene sequence: CDR1 SGHTA, CDR2 FQGNSA. The CDR3 sequence is 13 residues long. Trimming shortened V by 2 bases and J by 3 bases, and 6 bases separated the two germline ends. CDR3 sequence (DNA): TGTGCCAGCAGCTTAATCCTGACAGATACGCAGTATTTT. This codes for CASSLILTDTQYF.

This clonotype came up many times. V and J are TRBV3-1 and TRBJ2-5; a weak D match, TRBD1 (6 bases). The CDR3 totals 15 residues. The V end was cut by 6 bases, the J end by 0 bases, with 14 bases between. Germline-derived CDR1 and CDR2 are LGHDT and YNNKEL (reference sequence). CDR3 coding DNA: TGTGCCAGCAGGGCCGGGACACTGTACCAAGAGACCCAGTACTTC. Translation gives CASRAGTLYQETQYF.

This clonotype was seen ten or more times. J is TRBJ2-7 and V is TRBV11-2; 11 nucleotides align to TRBD1. Germline V gene sequence: CDR1 SGHAT, CDR2 FQNNGV. CDR3 length: 16 residues. Trimming cost V 5 bases and J 5 bases; bases outside gene matches: 11. The CDR3 DNA reads TGTGCCAGCAGCCCCCGGACAGGGGGCGCGAGCAACGAGCAGTACTTC. Residues: CASSPRTGGASNEQYF.

J is TRBJ1-1 and V is TRBV21-1. TRBV21-1 is annotated as a pseudogene. This CDR3 is 10 amino acids long. For the CDR3, the DNA is TGTGCCAGCAGTGAGGCTGAAGCTTTCTTT. Protein: CASSEAEAFF.

A few counts support this clonotype. V gene TRBV28 combines with J gene TRBJ2-5; 7 positions agree with TRBD1. The CDR3 extends over 16 amino acids. J gave up 4 bases and V 6 bases, and 14 bases lay outside the gene matches. Looked up from germline, CDR1 is MDHEN and CDR2 is SYDVKM. The CDR3 coding sequence is TGTGCCAGCAGCGCTGCCTTGGACAGGCCCGTAGAGACCCAGTACTTC. Protein sequence: CASSAALDRPVETQYF. Filled out from reference TRBV28 and TRBJ2-5, the complete variable domain reads DVKVTQSSRYLVKRTGEKVFLECVQDMDHENMFWYRQDPGLGLRLIYFSYDVKMKEKGDIPEGYSVSREKKERFSLILESASTNQTSMYLCASSAALDRPVETQYFGPGTRLLVL.

This clonotype has ten or more counts. V and J are TRBV7-6 and TRBJ2-3; weak D call: TRBD2 (6 bases). The V end lost 3 bases, the J end lost 6 bases, and 19 bases lay between the germline ends. Germline assignment: CDR1 SGHVS and CDR2 FNYEAQ. The CDR3 runs to 16 residues. CDR3 region: CASSFIGDSFGDTQYF. DNA of the CDR3: TGTGCCAGCAGCTTTATTGGGGACTCTTTTGGGGATACGCAGTATTTT.

Concerning this clonotype: With a much larger clone just one base away, this may be a read error. V usage is TRBV7-2 and J usage is TRBJ2-3, with D maybe TRBD1 (6 bases). Germline-derived CDR1 and CDR2 are SGHTA and FQGNSA. The CDR3 is 14 residues long. V was cut by 2 bases and J by 5 bases, with 11 bases left in between. The CDR3 bases are TGTGCCAGCAGCTTAACAGGGTGGGTAGATACGCAGTATTTT. Translated: CASSLTGWVDTQYF.

This clonotype has a count of ten or more. V gene TRBV11-2 combines with J gene TRBJ2-1; D possibly uses TRBD1 or TRBD2 (6 bases each). Germline lookup yields CDR1 SGHAT and CDR2 FQNNGV. V shed 1 base and J shed 2 bases, with 9 bases lying between them. The CDR3 sequence is 15 residues long. CDR3 sequence: CASSLVGGPYNEQFF. In nucleotides, the CDR3 is TGTGCCAGCAGCTTAGTGGGGGGCCCCTACAATGAGCAGTTCTTC.

This chain connects TRBV28 to TRBJ2-3; D perhaps matches TRBD1 (5 bases). In germline, CDR1 is MDHEN, CDR2 SYDVKM. Trimming took off 3 bases at V and 1 base at J, with 8 bases between the two ends. CDR3 length: 14 residues. Here the CDR3 reads CASSLVGGTDTQYF. CDR3 DNA: TGTGCCAGCAGTTTGGTAGGGGGCACAGATACGCAGTATTTT. Drawing the rest from reference TRBV28 and TRBJ2-3, the complete variable domain is DVKVTQSSRYLVKRTGEKVFLECVQDMDHENMFWYRQDPGLGLRLIYFSYDVKMKEKGDIPEGYSVSREKKERFSLILESASTNQTSMYLCASSLVGGTDTQYFGPGTRLTVL.

Ten or more counts support this clonotype. The chain combines TRBV28 with TRBJ2-4; TRBD1 is a possible D gene (6 bases). Trimming took 9 bases from V and 0 from J, leaving 12 bases between them. The CDR3 covers 14 residues. CDR1 and CDR2 from the germline V gene are MDHEN and SYDVKM. In nucleotides, the CDR3 is TGTGCCAGTGGACAGCTCCTAGCCAAAAACATTCAGTACTTC. Protein sequence: CASGQLLAKNIQYF. Full variable domain (rest looked up from reference TRBV28 and TRBJ2-4): DVKVTQSSRYLVKRTGEKVFLECVQDMDHENMFWYRQDPGLGLRLIYFSYDVKMKEKGDIPEGYSVSREKKERFSLILESASTNQTSMYLCASGQLLAKNIQYFGAGTRLSVL.

The rearrangement uses TRBV19 and TRBJ1-2; D is unresolved. This CDR3 is 13 amino acids long. V lost 4 bases to trimming and J lost 5 bases, with 11 bases between them. CDR1 and CDR2 (germline): LNHDA, SQIVND (reference sequence). The CDR3 spells CASSTPAGYGYTF. For the CDR3, the DNA is TGTGCCAGTAGTACGCCGGCGGGGTATGGCTACACCTTC.

A few counts support this clonotype. The chain has TRBV25-1 and TRBJ2-2; D unclear. Germline V lookup: CDR1 MGHDK, CDR2 SYGVNS. This CDR3 is 14 amino acids long. Trimming shortened V by 5 bases and J by 4 bases, and 11 bases separated the two germline ends. The CDR3 bases are TGTGCCAGCAGTCCCCGGACGGCCACCGGGGAGCTGTTTTTT. Translated: CASSPRTATGELFF.

This clonotype was observed a few times. The chain couples TRBV5-6 to TRBJ2-5; D is unclear. Germline V CDR1 and CDR2: SGHDT, YYEEEE. V lost 2 bases and J 5 bases, leaving 10 bases between the germline ends. The CDR3 is 13 residues long. CDR3 loop: CASSLFSAETQYF. The CDR3 DNA sequence: TGTGCCAGCAGCTTATTCTCCGCTGAGACCCAGTACTTC.

There are many counts of this clonotype. The chain is built from TRBV7-3 and TRBJ2-1, with D perhaps TRBD2 (5 bases). Germline V gene data show CDR1 as SGHTA and CDR2 as FQGTGA. V lost 2 bases to trimming and J lost 0 bases, with 11 bases between them. CDR3 length: 16 residues. In DNA, the CDR3 is TGTGCCAGCAGCTTATACCCGGGGAGCTCCTACAATGAGCAGTTCTTC. Translation gives CASSLYPGSSYNEQFF.

This clonotype was detected ten times or more. The rearrangement links TRBV4-2 to TRBJ2-3, with D perhaps TRBD2 (6 bases). CDR1 and CDR2 (germline): LGHNA, YNFKEQ. Trimming shortened V by 1 base and J by 2 bases, and 13 bases separated the two germline ends. The CDR3 spans 16 residues. DNA for the CDR3: TGTGCCAGCAGCCAAGTTGGGACTGGGTACACAGATACGCAGTATTTT. It translates to CASSQVGTGYTDTQYF.

Comments on this clonotype: A much larger clone differs from this one at a single base, so this may be a read error. The chain has TRBV11-3 and TRBJ2-1; D possibly corresponds to TRBD1 (5 bases). The CDR3 has 14 residues. Germline loops: CDR1 SGHNT, CDR2 YENEEA. This CDR3 is CTSSRKGNYNEQFF. The CDR3 DNA reads TGTACCAGCAGCCGGAAGGGGAACTACAATGAGCAGTTCTTC.

This clonotype came up many times. The rearrangement links TRBV27 to TRBJ2-2, with 7 bases matching TRBD1. CDR3 size: 17 residues. The V segment lost 5 bases and the J segment 3 bases; nucleotides outside the gene matches: 12. Germline assignment: CDR1 MNHEY and CDR2 SMNVEV (reference sequence). The CDR3 here is CASSLRQGLGHTGELFF. CDR3 coding DNA: TGTGCCAGCAGTCTAAGACAGGGTTTGGGACACACCGGGGAGCTGTTTTTT.

This clonotype was seen many times. The chain employs TRBV10-2 and TRBJ2-3, with 10 bases matching TRBD2. Losses at the gene ends were 3 bases for V and 5 bases for J; bases not matched to a gene: 8. This CDR3 region has 16 residues. The germline gives CDR1 WSHSY, CDR2 SAAADI. CDR3 sequence (DNA): TGCGCCAGCAGTGATAAAAGCGGGGGGGCCGAAGATACGCAGTATTTT. This sequence encodes CASSDKSGGAEDTQYF.

This clonotype came up many times. The J gene is TRBJ2-3, the V gene TRBV9; D is uncertain. CDR3 length: 13 amino acids. The germline V and J ends were trimmed by 2 bases and 2 bases, with 6 bases remaining between them. From germline, CDR1 is SGDLS and CDR2 YYNGEE. The CDR3 DNA reads TGTGCCAGCAGCGTTGGTTTCACAGATACGCAGTATTTT. This encodes CASSVGFTDTQYF.

This clonotype was seen repeatedly, ten times or more. The genes are TRBV7-2 and TRBJ2-1, with no clear D. V was trimmed by 3 bases and J by 12 bases, leaving 15 bases between them. The CDR3 has 13 residues. CDR1 and CDR2 from the germline V gene are SGHTA and FQGNSA. The CDR3 region has the DNA TGTGCCAGCAGCTTCGACGCTTCTCACTCGCAGTTCTTC. Protein: CASSFDASHSQFF.

This clonotype has a count of ten or more. The rearrangement links TRBV11-3 to TRBJ1-1; D is unresolved. Germline values: CDR1 SGHNT, CDR2 YENEEA. Trimming stripped 1 base from V and 8 bases from J, with 5 bases between. The CDR3 sequence is 11 residues long. The CDR3 DNA follows: TGTGCCAGCAGCTTAGGCCGGGAAGCTTTCTTT. The encoded protein is CASSLGREAFF. Complete variable domain (other parts from reference TRBV11-3 and TRBJ1-1): EAGVVQSPRYKIIEKKQPVAFWCNPISGHNTLYWYLQNLGQGPELLIRYENEEAVDDSQLPKDRFSAERLKGVDSTLKIQPAELGDSAVYLCASSLGREAFFGQGTRLTVV.

Comment on this clonotype: A read error may account for a junction end that differs from germline. V usage is TRBV27 and J usage is TRBJ2-7, with 10 positions matching TRBD1. The CDR3 runs to 14 residues. In germline, CDR1 is MNHEY, CDR2 SMNVEV (reference sequence). CDR3 protein: CASSLTGGNYEQYF. For the CDR3, the DNA is TGTGCTAGCAGCCTGACAGGGGGCAACTACGAGCAGTACTTC.

Many counts were recorded for this clonotype. This chain links TRBV7-2 with TRBJ2-3; D not resolved. Trimming removed 5 bases at V and 0 bases at J, with 18 bases between. The CDR3 contains 17 residues. Germline CDR1 is SGHTA and CDR2 is FQGNSA. In nucleotides, the CDR3 is TGTGCCAGCAGCCTGACCTCCACAAGATCTAGCACAGATACGCAGTATTTT. Amino acid sequence: CASSLTSTRSSTDTQYF. Full variable domain (remainder filled in from reference TRBV7-2 and TRBJ2-3): GAGVSQSPSNKVTEKGKDVELRCDPISGHTALYWYRQSLGQGLEFLIYFQGNSAPDKSGLPSDRFSAERTGGSVSTLTIQRTQQEDSAVYLCASSLTSTRSSTDTQYFGPGTRLTVL.

This clonotype was seen repeatedly, ten times or more. The rearrangement uses TRBV6-4 and TRBJ2-1, with 12 bases that match TRBD2. The germline V gene encodes CDR1 MRHNA and CDR2 SNTAGT. Trimming at V came to 2 bases and at J to 4 bases, leaving 0 bases not matched to a gene. The CDR3 runs to 15 residues. CDR3 nucleotide sequence: TGTGCCAGCAGTGACGGGACTAGCGGGTACAATGAGCAGTTCTTC. Amino acid sequence: CASSDGTSGYNEQFF.

Many counts were recorded for this clonotype. The chain couples TRBV12-3 or TRBV12-4 to TRBJ2-7; 11 positions match TRBD1. The CDR3 runs to 14 residues. V trimming: 5 bases; J trimming: 6 bases; junction bases outside the gene matches: 6. The CDR3 DNA follows: TGTGCCAGCAGTCCCGGGACAGGGGGACGCGAGCAGTACTTC. As protein: CASSPGTGGREQYF.

The rearrangement links TRBV28 to TRBJ2-1; 10 nucleotides agree with TRBD1. This CDR3 region has 14 residues. Germline lookup yields CDR1 MDHEN and CDR2 SYDVKM. V lost 9 bases to trimming and J lost 2 bases; unmatched junction nucleotides: 4. This chain's CDR3 is CASRQGAPYNEQFF. The CDR3 bases are TGTGCCAGTAGACAGGGGGCTCCCTACAATGAGCAGTTCTTC. Together with reference TRBV28 and TRBJ2-1, the CDR3 gives the full variable domain: DVKVTQSSRYLVKRTGEKVFLECVQDMDHENMFWYRQDPGLGLRLIYFSYDVKMKEKGDIPEGYSVSREKKERFSLILESASTNQTSMYLCASRQGAPYNEQFFGPGTRLTVL.

The genes are TRBV28 and TRBJ2-4; possible D gene TRBD2, 5 bases. Trimming shortened V by 3 bases and J by 2 bases, and 11 bases separated the two germline ends. CDR3 length equals 15 residues. CDR1 and CDR2 from the germline V gene are MDHEN and SYDVKM. CDR3 sequence (DNA): TGTGCCAGCAGTTTGAGGGCGAGGTCCAAAAACATTCAGTACTTC. As protein: CASSLRARSKNIQYF.

The V call is TRBV12-3 or TRBV12-4, the J call TRBJ1-4, with no clear D. This CDR3 has 15 residues. V lost 5 bases and J lost 10, with 20 bases in between. The CDR3 coding sequence is TGTGCCAGCAGTCCGCGTCGTGCGAAGACGCTAAAACTGTTTTTT. Protein: CASSPRRAKTLKLFF.

Many counts were recorded for this clonotype. This chain uses TRBV7-2 with TRBJ2-5; 10 nucleotides align to TRBD2. The CDR3 spans 15 residues. Germline-derived CDR1 and CDR2 are SGHTA and FQGNSA. V shed 7 bases, J shed 1 base, and the junction held 6 bases outside the gene matches. The CDR3 is CASTPSGGFQETQYF. The CDR3 region has the DNA TGTGCCAGCACCCCTAGCGGGGGCTTCCAAGAGACCCAGTACTTC.